This TCR beta chain was recovered during a study of T cells expressing NK-cell markers. This CDR3 comprises 12 residues. Germline CDR1 SGHNT, CDR2 YYREEE (reference sequence). General observations from the study: In a group of 5 or 6 donors, dominant NKG2C+ clonotypes represented roughly 1.0-7.5% of CD8+ T cells.

The authors made TCR beta cDNA libraries by 5'RACE template switching. This switching added a universal primer site and UMIs. After re-calling the 5' RACE reads, TCRdb lists one entry per CDR3 protein, DNA absent. The sample holds roughly 150,000 distinct CDR3 sequences. A note on this clonotype: Its matching antigen is unknown.

The specimen sequenced was blood T cells: a sorted CD56 or NKG2C T cell subset, CD4+ or CD8+ T cells, or bulk PBMC T cells (not recorded which). The rearrangement joins TRBV5-4 to TRBJ1-6; with no DNA, the TCRdb D assignment of TRBD1 cannot be verified. The sequence derives from a man aged 18-70 years in good health. This CDR3 reads CASSSQGSPLHF.